The sequence of this TCR beta chain was determined in a study of beta chain features in type 1 diabetes. Findings and limits, study-wide: Moderately but significantly shorter TCRB CDR3s were found in Type 1 diabetes patients in all four CD4+ subsets. There were fewer insertions and more deletions at the VDJ junctions of type 1 diabetes patients.

A few counts support this clone. The target antigen is unknown. Sequenced material consisted of expressed TCRB transcripts (all of the isolated RNA was reverse transcribed). Generated by immunoSEQ multiplex PCR, the TCRdb table keeps only in-frame clones and is missing some. The sample consists of hundreds of thousands of clones, under 15% of them appearing once. Germline CDR1 WNHNN, CDR2 SYGVQD (reference sequence). Trimming took 4 bases from V and 9 from J; bases not matched to a gene: 9. This CDR3 region has 14 residues. Sequencing was done on a sample of naive CD4+ T cells from blood. The sequence came from a man aged 18-30 years with type 1 diabetes. This chain joins TRBV10-1 and TRBJ2-1, with 7 bases that match TRBD1. The CDR3 here is CASSATGRGVEQFF. The CDR3 nucleotides read TGCGCCAGCAGTGCGACAGGGAGAGGGGTTGAGCAGTTCTTC.